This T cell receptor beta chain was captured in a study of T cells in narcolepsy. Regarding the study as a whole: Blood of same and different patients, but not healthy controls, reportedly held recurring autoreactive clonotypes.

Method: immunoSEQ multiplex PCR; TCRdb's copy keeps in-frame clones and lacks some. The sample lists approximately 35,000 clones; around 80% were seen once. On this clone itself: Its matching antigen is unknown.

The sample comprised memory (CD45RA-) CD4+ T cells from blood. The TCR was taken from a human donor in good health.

Here the CDR3 reads CASSLLGGAANSPLHF. Written as DNA, the CDR3 is TGTGCCAGCAGCTTGTTGGGGGGCGCGGCCAATTCACCCCTCCACTTT. The gene calls are TRBV5-4 and TRBJ1-6; the D gene is possibly TRBD1 (6 bases). V shed 1 base and J shed 7 bases, with 15 bases lying between them. Germline V lookup: CDR1 SGHNT, CDR2 YYREEE (reference sequence). The CDR3 consists of 16 residues.